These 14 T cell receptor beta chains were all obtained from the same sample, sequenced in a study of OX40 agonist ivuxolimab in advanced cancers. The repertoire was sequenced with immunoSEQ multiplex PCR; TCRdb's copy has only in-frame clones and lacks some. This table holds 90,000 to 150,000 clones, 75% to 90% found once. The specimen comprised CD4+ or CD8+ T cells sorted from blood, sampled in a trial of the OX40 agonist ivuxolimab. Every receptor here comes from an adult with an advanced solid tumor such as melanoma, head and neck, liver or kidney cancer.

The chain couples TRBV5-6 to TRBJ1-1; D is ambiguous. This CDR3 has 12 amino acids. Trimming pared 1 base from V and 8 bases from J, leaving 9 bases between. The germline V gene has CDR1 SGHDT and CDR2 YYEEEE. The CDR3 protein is CASSLRRAEAFF. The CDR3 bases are TGTGCCAGCAGCTTGAGAAGGGCGGAAGCTTTCTTT.

CDR3 protein: CASSPRGLNTEAFF. In nucleotides, the CDR3 is TGTGCCAGCTCACCAAGGGGACTGAACACTGAAGCTTTCTTT. The chain carries TRBV18 and TRBJ1-1; D might be TRBD1 (5 bases). The CDR3 runs 14 residues. Looked up from germline, CDR1 is KGHSH and CDR2 is LQKENI. Trimming cost V 2 bases and J 0 bases, with 7 bases left between them. Variable domain in full (rest from reference TRBV18 and TRBJ1-1): NAGVMQNPRHLVRRRGQEARLRCSPMKGHSHVYWYRQLPEEGLKFMVYLQKENIIDESGMPKERFSAEFPKEGPSILRIQQVVRGDSAAYFCASSPRGLNTEAFFGQGTRLTVV.

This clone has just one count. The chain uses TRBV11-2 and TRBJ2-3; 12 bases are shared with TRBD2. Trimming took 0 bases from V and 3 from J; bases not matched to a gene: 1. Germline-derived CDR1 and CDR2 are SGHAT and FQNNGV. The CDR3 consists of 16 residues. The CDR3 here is CASSLELAGGTDTQYF. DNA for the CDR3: TGTGCCAGCAGCTTAGAACTAGCGGGGGGAACAGATACGCAGTATTTT.

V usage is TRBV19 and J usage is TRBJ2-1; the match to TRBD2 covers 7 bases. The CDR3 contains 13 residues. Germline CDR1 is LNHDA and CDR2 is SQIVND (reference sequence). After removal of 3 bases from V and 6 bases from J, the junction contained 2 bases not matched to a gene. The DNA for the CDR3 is TGTGCCAGTAGTATCCAGCGGGGCAATGAGCAGTTCTTC. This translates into CASSIQRGNEQFF.

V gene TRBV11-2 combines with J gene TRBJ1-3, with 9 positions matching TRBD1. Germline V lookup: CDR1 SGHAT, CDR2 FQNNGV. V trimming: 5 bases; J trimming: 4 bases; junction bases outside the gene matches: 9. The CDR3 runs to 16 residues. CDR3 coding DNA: TGTGCCAGCAGCATCAGCGGGACAGGGTTGGGAAACACCATATATTTT. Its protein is CASSISGTGLGNTIYF.

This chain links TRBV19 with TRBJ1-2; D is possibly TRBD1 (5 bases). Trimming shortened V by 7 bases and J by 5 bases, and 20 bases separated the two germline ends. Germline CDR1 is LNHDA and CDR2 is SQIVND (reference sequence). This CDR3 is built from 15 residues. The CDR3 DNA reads TGTGCCAGTACGAGGGGCTGGGGATCCCGGTATGGCTACACCTTC. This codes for CASTRGWGSRYGYTF.

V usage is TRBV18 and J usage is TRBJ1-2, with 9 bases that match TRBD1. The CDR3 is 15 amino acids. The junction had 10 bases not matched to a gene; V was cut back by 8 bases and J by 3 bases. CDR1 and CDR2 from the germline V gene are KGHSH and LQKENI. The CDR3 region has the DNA TGTGCCAGCACACAAAACAGGGGGCAAGACTATGGCTACACCTTC. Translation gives CASTQNRGQDYGYTF.

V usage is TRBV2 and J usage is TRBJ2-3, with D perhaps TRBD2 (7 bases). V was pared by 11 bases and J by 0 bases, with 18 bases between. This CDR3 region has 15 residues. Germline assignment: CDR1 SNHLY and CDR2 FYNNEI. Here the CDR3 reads CAGSWGGPSTDTQYF. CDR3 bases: TGTGCCGGGAGTTGGGGGGGGCCTAGCACAGATACGCAGTATTTT.

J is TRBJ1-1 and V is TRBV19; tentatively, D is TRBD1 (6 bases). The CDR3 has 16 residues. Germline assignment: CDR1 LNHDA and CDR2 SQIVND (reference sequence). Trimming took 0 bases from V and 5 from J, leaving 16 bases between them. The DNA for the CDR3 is TGTGCCAGTAGTATAGAAGGAGGGGGGAGAAGAACTGAAGCTTTCTTT. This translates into CASSIEGGGRRTEAFF.

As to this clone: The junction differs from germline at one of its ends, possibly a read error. For the CDR3, the DNA is TGTGCGACCGTCGATTTAGCGGGCGGCGCCCGACCTCACTTC. Protein product: CATVDLAGGARPHF. The rearrangement joins TRBV19 to TRBJ2-5; TRBD2 matches 7 bases. There are 14 residues in the CDR3. Germline lookup yields CDR1 LNHDA and CDR2 SQIVND (reference sequence).

CDR3 DNA sequence: TGCGCCAGCAGCTGGTGGACTAGCGGACACCAACAATACTACAATGAGCAGTTCTTC. Residues: CASSWWTSGHQQYYNEQFF. This sequence joins TRBV5-1 and TRBJ2-1; 10 bases are a match to TRBD2. The CDR3 extends over 19 amino acids. Germline CDR1 reads SGHRS; CDR2 reads YFSETQ. The trim removed 3 bases at V and 3 bases at J, leaving 15 bases unmatched.

The DNA for the CDR3 is TGTGCCAGCAGTGGGACGGGGGGCGAGACCCAGTACTTC. The encoded protein is CASSGTGGETQYF. J is TRBJ2-5 and V is TRBV2, with D perhaps TRBD2 (7 bases). This CDR3 has 13 residues. CDR1 is SNHLY, CDR2 FYNNEI, per germline. Trimming pared 4 bases from V and 5 bases from J, leaving 11 bases between.

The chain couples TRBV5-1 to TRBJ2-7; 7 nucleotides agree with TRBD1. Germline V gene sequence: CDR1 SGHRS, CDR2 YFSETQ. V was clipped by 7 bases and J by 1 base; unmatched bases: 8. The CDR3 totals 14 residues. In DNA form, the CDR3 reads TGCGCCAGCGGACCCAGGGACAGTTCCTACGAGCAGTACTTC. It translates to CASGPRDSSYEQYF.

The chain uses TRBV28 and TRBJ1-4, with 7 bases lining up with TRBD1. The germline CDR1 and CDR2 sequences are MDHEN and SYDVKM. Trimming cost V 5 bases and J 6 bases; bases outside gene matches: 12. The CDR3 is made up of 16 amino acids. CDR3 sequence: CASSPPGEGADEKLFF. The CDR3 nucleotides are TGTGCCAGCAGTCCCCCCGGCGAGGGGGCGGATGAAAAACTGTTTTTT.